One and the same sample provided the 9 T cell receptor beta chains below, sequenced in a study of blood T cells in healthy people across ages. Then a second PCR, running about 6 to 12 cycles, was carried out with a sample-barcoded 5' primer and a J-beta primer mix. TCRdb passed the 5' RACE reads through MiXCR, listing each CDR3 protein once. The profile shows around 710,000 distinct CDR3 sequences, around 46% of them singletons. Sample: blood. These receptors all come from a woman aged 55-69 years in good health.

This clonotype has a handful of counts. This chain uses TRBV20-1 with TRBJ2-7; TRBD2 matches at 10 bases. The CDR3 has 14 residues. Germline assignment: CDR1 DFQATT and CDR2 SNEGSKA (reference sequence). V shed 3 bases, J shed 3 bases, and the junction held 5 bases outside the gene matches. This chain's CDR3 is CSASPGTSVYEQYF. CDR3 coding DNA: TGCAGTGCTAGTCCCGGGACTAGCGTCTACGAGCAGTACTTC.

V usage is TRBV3-1 and J usage is TRBJ2-1; TRBD2 matches at 7 bases. V shed 4 bases and J 10 bases; nucleotides not matched to a gene: 13. Germline V gene lookup returns CDR1 LGHDT and CDR2 YNNKEL (reference sequence). The CDR3 has 15 residues. The CDR3: CASSLVAAGVGEQFF. The CDR3 DNA sequence: TGTGCCAGCAGCCTAGTCGCGGCGGGAGTTGGGGAGCAGTTCTTC.

The CDR3 bases are TGCAGTGCTGGAAGTTCCGGGACACTTCTTCAAGCTTTCTTT. This codes for CSAGSSGTLLQAFF. The chain employs TRBV20-1 and TRBJ1-1; a weak D match, TRBD1 (6 bases). The CDR3 contains 14 residues. Germline CDR1 and CDR2: DFQATT and SNEGSKA (reference sequence). Trimming took off 5 bases at V and 9 bases at J, with 22 bases between the two ends.

In nucleotides, the CDR3 is TGTGCCAGCAGTATGACAGGGGTGGGCGAGCAGTACTTC. Protein sequence: CASSMTGVGEQYF. The J gene is TRBJ2-5, the V gene TRBV28, with TRBD1 matching over 8 bases. The J call may be wrong; the DNA end is better matched by TRBJ2-7. CDR3 length: 13 amino acids. CDR1 is MDHEN, CDR2 SYDVKM, per germline.

V usage is TRBV5-1 and J usage is TRBJ2-7; TRBD2 matches at 10 bases. The J call may be in error: the DNA end matches TRBJ2-5 better. CDR1 SGHRS and CDR2 YFSETQ come from the germline V gene. The CDR3 runs to 15 residues. CDR3 region: CASSESSGRKETQYF. The CDR3 DNA reads TGCGCCAGCAGCGAGAGTAGCGGGAGGAAAGAGACCCAGTACTTC.

The J gene is TRBJ2-1, the V gene TRBV10-3; D possibly uses TRBD1 or TRBD2 (5 bases each). Germline V CDR1 and CDR2: ENHRY, SYGVKD. Trimming removed 7 bases from V and 2 bases from J, with 12 bases in between. The CDR3 has 14 residues. DNA for the CDR3: TGTGCCATCACTCACGGGACCACCTACAATGAGCAGTTCTTC. It encodes CAITHGTTYNEQFF.

This clonotype was detected a few times. CDR3 residues: CASSLEGGTTYGYTF. The CDR3 region has the DNA TGTGCCAGCAGCTTGGAAGGGGGCACCACATATGGCTACACCTTC. The chain employs TRBV5-5 and TRBJ1-2; 7 bases match TRBD1. J gave up 5 bases and V 0 bases, and 7 bases lay outside the gene matches. In germline, CDR1 is SGHKS, CDR2 YYEKEE (reference sequence). The CDR3 is made up of 15 amino acids.

A few counts support this clonotype. The chain employs TRBV9 and TRBJ2-7; 8 bases match TRBD1. CDR1 SGDLS and CDR2 YYNGEE come from the germline V gene. CDR3 length: 16 amino acids. The J segment lost 1 base and the V segment lost 4 bases, leaving 10 bases of the junction unmatched. DNA of the CDR3: TGTGCCAGCAGCCCCCGTCCCGGGACAGGTTCCTACGAGCAGTACTTC. The encoded protein is CASSPRPGTGSYEQYF.

The chain is built from TRBV25-1 and TRBJ2-7, with 12 bases identical to TRBD1. With V trimmed by 6 bases and J by 7 bases, 10 bases remained unmatched. The germline V gene has CDR1 MGHDK and CDR2 SYGVNS. The CDR3 extends over 15 amino acids. In DNA, the CDR3 is TGTGCCAGCAGAACTACCGGGACAGGGGGCGGTGAGCAGTACTTC. Its translation is CASRTTGTGGGEQYF.